The 10 T cell receptor beta chains reported below all come from one sample, sequenced in a study of early T cells in non-severe SARS-CoV-2 infection. TCRdb redid the calling of the 5' RACE reads with MiXCR, one entry per CDR3 protein. The data show under 60,000 distinct CDR3 sequences, over 7% seen once. The sequencing input was whole blood. The receptors originated from an adult who was a healthcare worker with PCR-confirmed SARS-CoV-2 infection or an uninfected control (not recorded which).

This clonotype came up a few times. The V call is TRBV7-8, the J call TRBJ2-1; 7 positions match TRBD2. The germline V gene encodes CDR1 SGHVS and CDR2 FQNEAQ. Losses at the gene ends were 6 bases for V and 2 bases for J; bases not matched to a gene: 13. The CDR3 contains 17 residues. CDR3 bases: TGTGCCAGCAGGGTCTGGGAGCGGGATCATGCCTACAATGAGCAGTTCTTC. Encoded protein: CASRVWERDHAYNEQFF.

This chain joins TRBV11-2 and TRBJ1-1; unclear D gene. This CDR3 has 14 amino acids. The germline gives CDR1 SGHAT, CDR2 FQNNGV. Trimming removed 4 bases at V and 5 bases at J, with 14 bases between. CDR3 sequence: CASSYSGVPTEAFF. DNA for the CDR3: TGTGCCAGCAGCTATAGTGGGGTCCCGACTGAAGCTTTCTTT.

This clonotype was picked up a small number of times. The chain recombines TRBV4-2 with TRBJ2-3; D remains unclear. V lost 5 bases, J lost 0 bases, and 15 bases lay in between. This CDR3 region has 16 residues. The V gene's germline CDR1 is LGHNA and CDR2 YNFKEQ. CDR3 in DNA: TGTGCCAGCAGCACTCTTGGAGCATTTAGCACAGATACGCAGTATTTT. This sequence encodes CASSTLGAFSTDTQYF.

The chain joins TRBV11-2 to TRBJ1-6; D ambiguous. V was clipped by 3 bases and J by 8 bases, with 5 bases between them. The germline V gene has CDR1 SGHAT and CDR2 FQNNGV. The length of the CDR3 is 12 residues. Here the CDR3 reads CASSFRDSPLHF. In DNA form, the CDR3 reads TGTGCCAGCAGCTTCCGGGATTCACCCCTCCACTTT.

This clonotype was found many times. The chain is built from TRBV18 and TRBJ1-1; tentative D call: TRBD1 (6 bases). V gave up 6 bases and J gave up 1 base, with 12 bases separating them. Germline V gene lookup returns CDR1 KGHSH and CDR2 LQKENI. CDR3 size: 14 residues. The CDR3 DNA follows: TGTGCCAGCTCTCCAGGGGTTTGGAACACTGAAGCTTTCTTT. It specifies CASSPGVWNTEAFF.

This clonotype showed up just a few times. As DNA, the CDR3 is TGTGCCAGCAGCTTGGAACTGGGTAGGAATGAGCAGTTCTTC. It encodes CASSLELGRNEQFF. The gene calls are TRBV5-4 and TRBJ2-1, with D unresolved. The CDR3 runs 14 residues. Germline CDR1 is SGHNT and CDR2 is YYREEE (reference sequence). Between the trimmed V and J ends, which lost 0 bases and 7 bases, there was a span of 11 bases.

V is TRBV4-2 and J is TRBJ2-7; no firm D call. V lost 2 bases and J lost 6, with 11 bases in between. CDR1 is LGHNA, CDR2 YNFKEQ, per germline. The CDR3 has 13 residues. CDR3 amino acids: CASSQFGGPEQYF. CDR3 coding DNA: TGTGCCAGCAGCCAATTTGGTGGGCCCGAGCAGTACTTC.

This clonotype was detected a few times. This chain links TRBV5-5 with TRBJ2-7; D is possibly TRBD2 (6 bases). The germline V gene has CDR1 SGHKS and CDR2 YYEKEE (reference sequence). V shed 0 bases and J shed 4 bases, with 17 bases lying between them. CDR3 length: 16 amino acids. In nucleotides, the CDR3 is TGTGCCAGCAGCTTGGGCCCCGCTCCGGGGGTATACGAGCAGTACTTC. Translated: CASSLGPAPGVYEQYF.

The V and J genes are TRBV3-1 and TRBJ2-6; D perhaps matches TRBD1 (5 bases). The ends were cut back, 3 bases at V and 4 bases at J, with 10 bases in the middle. Germline loops: CDR1 LGHDT, CDR2 YNNKEL (reference sequence). There are 15 residues in the CDR3. CDR3: CASSHRAYGANVLTF. In nucleotides, the CDR3 is TGTGCCAGCAGCCACAGGGCGTACGGGGCCAACGTCCTGACTTTC. Looking up the rest from reference TRBV3-1 and TRBJ2-6 gives the full variable domain: DTAVSQTPKYLVTQMGNDKSIKCEQNLGHDTMYWYKQDSKKFLKIMFSYNNKELIINETVPNRFSPKSPDKAHLNLHINSLELGDSAVYFCASSHRAYGANVLTFGAGSRLTVL.

The V call is TRBV15, the J call TRBJ2-3; 9 bases agree with TRBD2. With 0 bases clipped from V and 4 bases from J, the junction kept 14 bases outside the gene matches. Germline loops: CDR1 LNHNV, CDR2 YYDKDF (reference sequence). The CDR3 covers 19 residues. For the CDR3, the DNA is TGTGCCACCAGCAGAGATCTTTTCGCGGGAGGGCCGGTCGCAGATACGCAGTATTTT. Amino acid sequence: CATSRDLFAGGPVADTQYF.